A single T cell receptor (beta chain) is shown here with its context. The sample comes from a study of human CD4 T cells and Enterobacteriaceae. Detection sensitivity for CFSE-low antigen-reactive cultures was one cell in 40,000. Profiled with immunoSEQ multiplex PCR; TCRdb holds only in-frame clones, not every one. This sample yields over a hundred clones, of which around two fifths are seen a single time; over 15% belongs to the top ten. V lost 4 bases and J 7 bases, leaving 11 bases between the germline ends. Germline CDR1 SGDLS, CDR2 YYNGEE. This CDR3 region has 12 residues. FACS sorting after 6-7 days collected CFSE-low CD25+ ICOS+ proliferating activated T cells. Sorted memory CD4+ T cells were CFSE-labeled and cultured 2:1 with irradiated antigen-pulsed autologous monocytes. Sorting took every CD4+ cell except CD45RA+CCR7+CD95- naive cells, reaching over 95% purity. Total CD4+ T cells and monocytes came from CD4/CD14 microbead positive selection. Sorting first excluded CD8+, CD14+, CD16+, CD56+, CD19+ and CD25-bright cells. Each monocyte received two bacterial particles; M. tuberculosis lysate was about 3 ug/ml.

Material for sequencing was bacteria-reactive CD4+ T cells grown in culture. Subset defined: CFSE-low proliferating memory CD4 T cells sorted after in vitro stimulation with a heat-inactivated bacterium or M. tuberculosis lysate. This receptor was identified in a human donor in good health. This sequence joins TRBV9 and TRBJ1-2, with D possibly matching TRBD1 (5 bases). CDR3 amino acids: CASSLTGGGYTF. The CDR3 DNA sequence: TGTGCCAGCAGCCTAACTGGGGGTGGCTACACCTTC.